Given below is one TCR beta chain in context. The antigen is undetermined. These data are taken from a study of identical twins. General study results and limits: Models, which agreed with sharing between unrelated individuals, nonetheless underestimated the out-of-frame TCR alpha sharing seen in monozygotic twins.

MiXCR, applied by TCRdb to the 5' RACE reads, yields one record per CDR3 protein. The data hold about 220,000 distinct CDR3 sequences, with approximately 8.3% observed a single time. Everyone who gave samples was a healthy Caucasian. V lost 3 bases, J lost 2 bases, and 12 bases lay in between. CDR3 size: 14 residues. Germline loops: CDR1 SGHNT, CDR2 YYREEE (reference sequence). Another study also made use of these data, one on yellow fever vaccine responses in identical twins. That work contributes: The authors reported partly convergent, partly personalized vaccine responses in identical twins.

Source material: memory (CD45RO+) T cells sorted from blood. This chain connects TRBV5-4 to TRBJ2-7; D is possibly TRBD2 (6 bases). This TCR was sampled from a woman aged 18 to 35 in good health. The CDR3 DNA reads TGTGCCAGCAGCTCCGGGGGTCGAACCTACGAGCAGTACTTC. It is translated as CASSSGGRTYEQYF.